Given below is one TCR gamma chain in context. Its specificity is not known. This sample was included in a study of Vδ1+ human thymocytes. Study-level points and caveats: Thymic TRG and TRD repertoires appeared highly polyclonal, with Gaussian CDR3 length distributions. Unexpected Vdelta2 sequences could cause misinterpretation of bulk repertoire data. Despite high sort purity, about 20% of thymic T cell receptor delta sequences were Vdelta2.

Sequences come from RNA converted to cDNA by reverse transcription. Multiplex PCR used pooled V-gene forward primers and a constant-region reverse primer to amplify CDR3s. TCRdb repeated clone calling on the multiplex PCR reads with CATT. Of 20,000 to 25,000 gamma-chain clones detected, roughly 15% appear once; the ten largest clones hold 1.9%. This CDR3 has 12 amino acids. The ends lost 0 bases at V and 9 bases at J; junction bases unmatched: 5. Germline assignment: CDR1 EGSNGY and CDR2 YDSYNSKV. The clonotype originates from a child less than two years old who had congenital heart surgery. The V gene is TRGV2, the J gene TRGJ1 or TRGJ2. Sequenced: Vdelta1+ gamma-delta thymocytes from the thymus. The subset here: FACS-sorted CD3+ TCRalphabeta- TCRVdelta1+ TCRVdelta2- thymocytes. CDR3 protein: CATWDGSSKKLF. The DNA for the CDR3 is TGTGCCACCTGGGACGGGAGTAGTAAGAAACTCTTT.